This is a list of T cell receptor beta chains from one sample in a study of OX40 agonist ivuxolimab in advanced cancers. Profiled with immunoSEQ multiplex PCR; TCRdb holds only in-frame clones, not every one. The table records approximately 99,000 clones, less than 95% of them present only once. The sequencing here drew on CD4+ or CD8+ T cells sorted from blood, taken in a trial of the OX40 agonist ivuxolimab. These receptors came from an adult with an advanced solid tumor such as melanoma, head and neck, liver or kidney cancer. The CDR3 runs from the conserved cysteine through the conserved F or W. The D gene is left open where the match is weak. Not all rows give a size; the values are once, few, many and, for expanded clones, a class.

V gene	CDR3 length	J gene	clone size	D gene	CDR3 DNA	CDR3 protein
TRBV5-5	17	TRBJ2-5	-	TRBD1	TGTGCCAGCAGCTTGGGCTCCCGGACAGGGCGAGCCGAGACCCAGTACTTC	CASSLGSRTGRAETQYF
TRBV7-9	13	TRBJ2-6	-	-	TGTGCCAGCAGCTTAGTTGGGGCCAACGTCCTGACTTTC	CASSLVGANVLTF
TRBV29-1	15	TRBJ1-1	once	TRBD1	TGCAGCGTTCACGACAGGGGAAGCTCTTACACTGAAGCTTTCTTT	CSVHDRGSSYTEAFF
TRBV7-2	15	TRBJ1-3	-	-	TGTGCCAGCAGCTTAATGTTGGTCTCTGGAAACACCATATATTTT	CASSLMLVSGNTIYF
TRBV7-3	14	TRBJ2-7	-	-	TGTGCCAGCAGCCCTAACTGGAGCTCCTACGAGCAGTACTTC	CASSPNWSSYEQYF
TRBV4-3	15	TRBJ2-1	-	-	TGCGCCAGCAGCCAAGATCCCCCCCACTACAATGAGCAGTTCTTC	CASSQDPPHYNEQFF
TRBV29-1	12	TRBJ1-2	-	TRBD1	TGCAGCGCGACAGGGGGCGACTATGGCTACACCTTC	CSATGGDYGYTF
TRBV2	12	TRBJ2-3	-	-	TGTGCCGGCCGGGCTCCGGAGGATACGCAGTATTTT	CAGRAPEDTQYF
TRBV4-3	15	TRBJ2-3	-	-	TGCGCCAGCAGCCAAGATCCAGCCAGCACAGATACGCAGTATTTT	CASSQDPASTDTQYF
TRBV29-1	12	TRBJ2-3	once	TRBD2	TGCAGCGGGCTCAAAGCGGGGGTCACGCAGTATTTT	CSGLKAGVTQYF
TRBV28	13	TRBJ2-2	-	TRBD1	TGTGCCAGTAGGGACAGCTACACCGGGGAGCTGTTTTTT	CASRDSYTGELFF
TRBV9	13	TRBJ1-2	-	TRBD1	TGTGCCAGCAGCGTGACAGGGACCTATGGCTACACCTTC	CASSVTGTYGYTF
TRBV6-6	14	TRBJ1-3	-	-	TGTGCCAGCAGTTACGCCAGGGCTGGAAACACCATATATTTT	CASSYARAGNTIYF
TRBV7-8	14	TRBJ2-3	-	-	TGTGCCCTCACCCAGGGGCGCCGCACAGATACGCAGTATTTT	CALTQGRRTDTQYF
TRBV14	12	TRBJ2-2	-	-	TGTGCCAGCAGCCAAGATAGAACGGGACTGTTTTTT	CASSQDRTGLFF
TRBV5-4	13	TRBJ2-7	-	TRBD2	TGTGCCAGCAGTTTAACCCGGGAGGGGGAGCAGTACTTC	CASSLTREGEQYF
TRBV19	13	TRBJ1-2	-	-	TGTGCCAGTAGTATCGGGCCTTCCAGGGATTACACCTTC	CASSIGPSRDYTF
TRBV5-4	18	TRBJ2-5	-	TRBD2	TGTGCCAGCAGCTTGGCGAGGCTGGCGGGAGGGCCTAGGGAGACCCAGTACTTC	CASSLARLAGGPRETQYF
TRBV9	13	TRBJ1-2	-	-	TGTGCCAGCAGCACCGGTAGTAACTATGGCTACACCTTC	CASSTGSNYGYTF
TRBV7-9	11	TRBJ2-5	-	-	TGTGCCAGCAGCCTCAGCGAGACCCAGTACTTC	CASSLSETQYF
TRBV15	15	TRBJ2-3	-	TRBD2	TGTGCCACCAGCGTTCGACTAGCCGGCACAGATACGCAGTATTTT	CATSVRLAGTDTQYF
TRBV29-1	16	TRBJ1-4	-	-	TGCAGCGTTACCCTTTGGGGGCAGTCAACTAATGAAAAACTGTTTTTT	CSVTLWGQSTNEKLFF
TRBV27	17	TRBJ2-1	-	TRBD1	TGTGCCAGCAGTTTATTGCGGATGAGGGACAGGGTCGATGAGCAGTTCTTC	CASSLLRMRDRVDEQFF
TRBV4-2	12	TRBJ1-1	few	-	TGTGCCAGCAGCTACGGTAACACTGAAGCTTTCTTT	CASSYGNTEAFF
TRBV29-1	15	TRBJ2-3	-	-	TGCAGCGTGGGGGGGCGGGGCCCCAGCACAGATACGCAGTATTTT	CSVGGRGPSTDTQYF
TRBV11-2	14	TRBJ1-1	-	-	TGTGCCAGCATCGACGATTGGGGGGTCACTGAAGCTTTCTTT	CASIDDWGVTEAFF
TRBV28	13	TRBJ1-1	-	-	TGTGCCAGCAGTCTCACTACCCCGGGGGAAGCTTTCTTT	CASSLTTPGEAFF
TRBV28	12	TRBJ1-2	-	-	TGTGCCAGCAGTTTAATAGGGACTGGCTACACCTTC	CASSLIGTGYTF
TRBV5-4	13	TRBJ1-2	-	-	TGTGCCAGCAGCTTCCGGGATAGCTATGGCTACACCTTC	CASSFRDSYGYTF
TRBV6-4	15	TRBJ1-6	-	TRBD1	TGTGCCAGCAGTGATCCCGGACAGGGGGTCTCACCCCTCCACTTT	CASSDPGQGVSPLHF
TRBV18	16	TRBJ1-2	once	TRBD1	TGTGCCAGCTCACCACCGGGGACAGGGAAATTCTATGGCTACACCTTC	CASSPPGTGKFYGYTF